This is a list of T cell receptor beta chains from one sample in a study of cytomegalovirus exposure and HLA in healthy donors. Libraries were prepared by immunoSEQ multiplex PCR; TCRdb keeps only in-frame clonotypes and omits some of them. Counted here are around 300,000 clones, approximately 84% occurring once; the ten biggest clones make up about 2%. Input material: PBMCs. All receptors come from a woman aged 40 to 50 in good health and CMV-seropositive. Each CDR3 is given with its conserved first and last residue. The order of the fields is V gene, clone size, D gene, J gene, CDR3 protein, CDR3 DNA. A D gene is named only where the DNA matches it firmly. Not every row has a clone size; where given, it reads once, few, many or a size class.

TRBV7-9	-	TRBD2	TRBJ2-2	CATDQGLAYTGELFF	TGTGCCACAGATCAGGGACTAGCGTACACCGGGGAGCTGTTTTTT
TRBV5-1	-	-	TRBJ2-7	CASSLDRAYYEQYF	TGCGCCAGCAGCTTGGACAGGGCATACTACGAGCAGTACTTC
TRBV7-2	-	TRBD2	TRBJ2-1	CASSLEGTSGYNEQFF	TGTGCCAGCAGCTTAGAAGGGACTAGCGGCTACAATGAGCAGTTCTTC
TRBV5-1	-	-	TRBJ1-2	CASSLDRTYGYTF	TGCGCCAGCAGCTTGGACAGGACCTATGGCTACACCTTC
TRBV10-3	once	-	TRBJ2-7	CAISGQSSSEQYF	TGTGCCATCAGTGGACAGTCCTCCTCCGAGCAGTACTTC
TRBV4-3	once	-	TRBJ1-1	CASSLRATEPSEAFF	TGCGCCAGCAGCCTGAGGGCCACGGAGCCTTCGGAAGCTTTCTTT
TRBV7-2	-	-	TRBJ2-1	CASSSGLLRPYNEQFF	TGTGCCAGCAGCTCGGGACTCCTTCGCCCCTACAATGAGCAGTTCTTC
TRBV30	-	-	TRBJ1-4	CAWSPWTATNEKLFF	TGTGCCTGGAGTCCCTGGACAGCAACTAATGAAAAACTGTTTTTT
TRBV28	-	TRBD2	TRBJ2-5	CASSPDLKLAGLQETQYF	TGTGCCAGCAGTCCCGATCTCAAACTAGCGGGGCTACAAGAGACCCAGTACTTC
TRBV4-3	-	TRBD1	TRBJ1-5	CASSQGTGSNQPQHF	TGCGCCAGCAGCCAAGGGACAGGTAGCAATCAGCCCCAGCATTTT
TRBV11-1	-	TRBD1	TRBJ2-7	CASSVSSQGANTGTYEQYF	TGTGCCAGCAGCGTTAGCAGCCAGGGGGCAAACACGGGTACCTACGAGCAGTACTTC
TRBV25-1	-	-	TRBJ2-3	CASKPQGTDTQYF	TGTGCCAGCAAACCCCAGGGCACAGATACGCAGTATTTT
TRBV30	-	-	TRBJ2-1	CAWSEGSGNEQFF	TGTGCCTGGAGCGAGGGATCCGGTAATGAGCAGTTCTTC
TRBV19	-	TRBD1	TRBJ1-5	CASSMEGQGAVKPQHF	TGTGCCAGTAGTATGGAGGGACAGGGGGCAGTTAAGCCCCAGCATTTT
TRBV18	-	TRBD2	TRBJ2-7	CASSPPVALAGGEQYF	TGTGCCAGCTCACCACCGGTCGCGCTAGCGGGAGGCGAGCAGTACTTC
TRBV7-9	once	-	TRBJ1-1	CASSFGTNTEAFF	TGTGCCAGCAGCTTTGGCACGAACACTGAAGCTTTCTTT
TRBV5-1	few	TRBD2	TRBJ2-4	CASRGGADIQYF	TGCGCCAGCCGCGGGGGGGCGGACATTCAGTACTTC
TRBV7-2	-	-	TRBJ2-2	CASSLALLPNTGELFF	TGTGCCAGCAGCTTAGCGCTGCTACCGAACACCGGGGAGCTGTTTTTT
TRBV6-5	-	-	TRBJ2-1	CASSYGLTSSYNEQFF	TGTGCCAGCAGTTACGGTCTCACGAGCTCCTACAATGAGCAGTTCTTC
TRBV7-9	-	-	TRBJ2-1	CSSSFDEQFF	TGTTCCAGCAGCTTCGATGAGCAGTTCTTC
TRBV29-1	-	TRBD2	TRBJ2-1	CSVGTSGRVYNEQFF	TGCAGCGTTGGGACTAGCGGGAGGGTTTACAATGAGCAGTTCTTC
TRBV7-2	-	TRBD1	TRBJ2-1	CASIEGTGPYNEQFF	TGTGCCAGCATCGAAGGGACAGGGCCCTACAATGAGCAGTTCTTC
TRBV7-6	-	TRBD1	TRBJ2-1	CASSRGGQPYNEQFF	TGTGCCAGCAGCCGAGGGGGACAGCCCTACAATGAGCAGTTCTTC
TRBV5-1	once	-	TRBJ2-1	CASSLAASSGARNEQFF	TGCGCCAGCAGCTTGGCCGCTTCATCAGGGGCGCGGAATGAGCAGTTCTTC
TRBV29-1	once	-	TRBJ1-5	CSVKGGDNQPQHF	TGCAGCGTGAAGGGGGGGGACAATCAGCCCCAGCATTTT
TRBV6-6	-	TRBD1	TRBJ2-5	CASSPTGGGETQYF	TGTGCCAGCAGTCCAACAGGGGGCGGAGAGACCCAGTACTTC
TRBV27	-	TRBD2	TRBJ2-7	CASSPGLARSYEQYF	TGTGCCAGCAGCCCGGGACTAGCGCGCTCCTACGAGCAGTACTTC
TRBV30	-	-	TRBJ2-3	CAWSQPERDTQYF	TGTGCCTGGAGTCAACCCGAGCGTGATACGCAGTATTTT
TRBV5-6	-	TRBD1	TRBJ1-2	CASSLDRGYGYTF	TGTGCCAGCAGCCTCGACAGGGGTTATGGCTACACCTTC
TRBV2	-	-	TRBJ2-5	CASGGRGAQETQYF	TGTGCCAGCGGGGGGAGGGGGGCCCAAGAGACCCAGTACTTC
TRBV28	-	TRBD2	TRBJ2-7	CASRGLAGGQYEQYF	TGTGCCAGCAGAGGACTAGCGGGAGGACAATACGAGCAGTACTTC
TRBV7-3	-	TRBD2	TRBJ2-1	CASSPRGAGGKSAYNEQFF	TGTGCCAGCAGCCCTAGGGGAGCGGGAGGGAAAAGCGCCTACAATGAGCAGTTCTTC
TRBV9	-	-	TRBJ2-1	CASSPATRMRERFF	TGTGCCAGCAGCCCCGCGACTCGGATGAGGGAACGGTTCTTC
TRBV4-2	-	-	TRBJ1-3	CASSQDLTAWGNTIYF	TGTGCCAGCAGCCAAGATTTGACTGCATGGGGAAACACCATATATTTT
TRBV18	-	-	TRBJ1-1	CASSPQPEGTEAFF	TGTGCCAGCTCACCCCAACCAGAGGGCACTGAAGCTTTCTTT
TRBV7-3	-	-	TRBJ2-7	CASSSFAEGQQYF	TGTGCCAGCAGCTCTTTCGCGGAGGGCCAGCAGTACTTC
TRBV29-1	-	-	TRBJ2-3	CSVEGGHSRTDTQYF	TGCAGCGTTGAAGGTGGACATTCAAGAACAGATACGCAGTATTTT
TRBV4-1	-	TRBD2	TRBJ2-1	CASSQESGDNEQFF	TGCGCCAGCAGCCAAGAGAGCGGGGACAATGAGCAGTTCTTC
TRBV4-3	-	TRBD2	TRBJ2-7	CASSQDLADYEQYF	TGCGCCAGCAGCCAAGATCTAGCGGACTACGAGCAGTACTTC
TRBV29-1	-	-	TRBJ1-1	CSVYGSRTEAFF	TGCAGCGTTTATGGGTCGCGGACTGAAGCTTTCTTT
TRBV9	-	TRBD1	TRBJ1-5	CASSVGTGVNQPQHF	TGTGCCAGCAGCGTCGGGACAGGGGTAAATCAGCCCCAGCATTTT